These 21 T cell receptor beta chains originate from one sample sequenced in a study of T cell responses to AZD1222 COVID-19 vaccine. TCRdb's table, derived via immunoSEQ multiplex PCR, lists solely in-frame clones and lacks some. The sample consists of roughly 77,000 clones, roughly 90% of them appearing once. Material: peripheral blood, obtained 28 days after the second AZD1222 dose. The receptors were sampled from an adult who received the AZD1222 COVID-19 vaccine.

V and J are TRBV27 and TRBJ1-1; D call uncertain. Germline-derived CDR1 and CDR2 are MNHEY and SMNVEV (reference sequence). This CDR3 spans 11 amino acids. Trimming stripped 5 bases from V and 11 bases from J, with 12 bases between. CDR3 residues: CASSQGRWAFF. The CDR3 region has the DNA TGTGCCAGCAGTCAAGGGAGGTGGGCTTTCTTT.

This chain links TRBV5-6 with TRBJ2-1; 7 bases agree with TRBD2. Trimming removed 2 bases from V and 0 bases from J; junction bases left unmatched: 8. The length of the CDR3 is 17 residues. Per germline, CDR1 SGHDT and CDR2 YYEEEE. The CDR3 reads CASSFTGLADSYNEQFF. The CDR3 nucleotides are TGTGCCAGCAGCTTTACCGGCCTAGCGGACTCCTACAATGAGCAGTTCTTC.

This CDR3 reads CASSVVGQGGRNTEAFF. The CDR3 nucleotides are TGTGCCAGCAGCGTAGTAGGACAGGGTGGGAGGAACACTGAAGCTTTCTTT. V gene TRBV9 combines with J gene TRBJ1-1; 8 nucleotides match TRBD1. The CDR3 length is 17 residues. Germline CDR1 reads SGDLS; CDR2 reads YYNGEE. The J segment lost 1 base and the V segment lost 0 bases, leaving 8 bases of the junction unmatched.

The chain has TRBV7-9 and TRBJ2-1; no clear D gene. The V gene lost 6 bases and the J gene lost 7 bases, with 10 bases spanning the gap. Germline-derived CDR1 and CDR2 are SEHNR and FQNEAQ (reference sequence). The CDR3 loop spans 12 amino acids. The CDR3 sequence: CASSPPQNEQFF. In nucleotides, the CDR3 is TGTGCCAGCAGTCCACCCCAGAATGAGCAGTTCTTC.

The count of this clone is one. The J gene is TRBJ2-2, the V gene TRBV27; TRBD2 matches at 7 bases. Looked up from germline, CDR1 is MNHEY and CDR2 is SMNVEV (reference sequence). The CDR3 covers 16 residues. After removal of 3 bases from V and 0 bases from J, the junction contained 4 bases not matched to a gene. CDR3 amino acids: CASSFGRASNTGELFF. DNA for the CDR3: TGTGCCAGCAGTTTTGGGAGGGCGTCGAACACCGGGGAGCTGTTTTTT.

This rearrangement joins TRBV4-3 to TRBJ2-1; D may be TRBD2 (6 bases). The germline gives CDR1 LGHNA, CDR2 YSLEER. V gave up 1 base and J gave up 6 bases, with 13 bases separating them. The CDR3 is 15 residues long. The CDR3 loop is CASSQGGGAINEQFF. CDR3 nucleotide sequence: TGCGCCAGCAGCCAAGGAGGCGGGGCTATCAATGAGCAGTTCTTC.

This chain connects TRBV7-2 to TRBJ2-3; D is unresolved. V lost 5 bases and J lost 0, with 12 bases in between. Germline CDR1 is SGHTA and CDR2 is FQGNSA. This CDR3 spans 15 amino acids. The CDR3 sequence: CASSLWTPSTDTQYF. In DNA, the CDR3 is TGTGCCAGCAGCCTCTGGACCCCTAGCACAGATACGCAGTATTTT. The complete variable domain, with remaining parts taken from reference TRBV7-2 and TRBJ2-3, reads GAGVSQSPSNKVTEKGKDVELRCDPISGHTALYWYRQSLGQGLEFLIYFQGNSAPDKSGLPSDRFSAERTGGSVSTLTIQRTQQEDSAVYLCASSLWTPSTDTQYFGPGTRLTVL.

V gene TRBV19 combines with J gene TRBJ1-1, with 8 bases identical to TRBD1. Per germline, CDR1 LNHDA and CDR2 SQIVND (reference sequence). After removal of 4 bases from V and 5 bases from J, the junction contained 9 bases not matched to a gene. The CDR3 runs to 15 residues. CDR3 sequence: CASSRRTGGGTEAFF. CDR3 nucleotide sequence: TGTGCCAGTAGTAGACGTACAGGGGGTGGAACTGAAGCTTTCTTT.

The genes are TRBV5-1 and TRBJ2-2; TRBD2 might be the D (5 bases). The CDR3 totals 17 residues. Germline CDR1 reads SGHRS; CDR2 reads YFSETQ. The V end was cut by 0 bases, the J end by 0 bases, with 12 bases between. CDR3 coding DNA: TGCGCCAGCAGCTTGGGAGTACGGGGTGCGAACACCGGGGAGCTGTTTTTT. It specifies CASSLGVRGANTGELFF.

This rearrangement joins TRBV7-2 to TRBJ2-1, with 12 bases that match TRBD2. Germline CDR1 is SGHTA and CDR2 is FQGNSA. The CDR3 covers 15 residues. The V segment lost 4 bases and the J segment 8 bases; nucleotides outside the gene matches: 6. The CDR3 spells CASSSTSGRTDEQFF. The CDR3 DNA is TGTGCCAGCAGCTCAACTAGCGGGAGGACCGATGAGCAGTTCTTC.

The chain links TRBV9 to TRBJ1-1; the match to TRBD1 covers 9 bases. From germline, CDR1 is SGDLS and CDR2 YYNGEE. The CDR3 contains 15 residues. Trimming removed 3 bases from V and 1 base from J; junction bases left unmatched: 4. The DNA for the CDR3 is TGTGCCAGCAGCGCAAGACAGGGGGGGAACACTGAAGCTTTCTTT. It encodes CASSARQGGNTEAFF.

This chain connects TRBV6-1 to TRBJ1-2; D gene unclear. The CDR3 runs to 17 residues. Per germline, CDR1 MNHNS and CDR2 SASEGT. Trimming shortened V by 1 base and J by 7 bases, and 22 bases separated the two germline ends. The CDR3 bases are TGTGCCAGCAGTGAAGTCGGGTCTAACTATGCCCGTCGTGGCTACACCTTC. Residues: CASSEVGSNYARRGYTF.

This chain links TRBV6-2 or TRBV6-3 with TRBJ2-2; no clear D. The V gene's germline CDR1 is MNHEY and CDR2 SVGEGT. Trimming removed 0 bases at V and 0 bases at J, with 5 bases between. The CDR3 contains 15 residues. CDR3 nucleotide sequence: TGTGCCAGCAGTTACTCATCCGCGAACACCGGGGAGCTGTTTTTT. Protein: CASSYSSANTGELFF.

The gene calls are TRBV29-1 and TRBJ2-3; 10 bases match TRBD1. The CDR3 is made up of 15 amino acids. Germline V gene data show CDR1 as SQVTM and CDR2 as ANQGSEA. The V segment lost 2 bases and the J segment 3 bases; nucleotides outside the gene matches: 5. The CDR3 here is CSVELGQGTTDTQYF. For the CDR3, the DNA is TGCAGCGTTGAATTGGGACAGGGGACGACAGATACGCAGTATTTT.

The genes are TRBV5-4 and TRBJ2-1, with D perhaps TRBD2 (6 bases). The germline V gene has CDR1 SGHNT and CDR2 YYREEE (reference sequence). V was shortened by 0 bases and J by 0 bases, with 10 bases between the two germline ends. The CDR3 sequence is 16 residues long. CDR3 protein: CASSLAGESSYNEQFF. For the CDR3, the DNA is TGTGCCAGCAGCTTGGCGGGGGAGAGCTCCTACAATGAGCAGTTCTTC.

The chain combines TRBV10-3 with TRBJ2-1; perhaps TRBD1 as D (5 bases). Per the germline V gene, CDR1 is ENHRY and CDR2 is SYGVKD. V lost 2 bases and J 0 bases, leaving 8 bases between the germline ends. The CDR3 sequence is 15 residues long. The CDR3 DNA sequence: TGTGCCATCAGTGAGGGGGCCTACTCCTACAATGAGCAGTTCTTC. It is translated as CAISEGAYSYNEQFF.

V and J are TRBV29-1 and TRBJ1-4; 9 bases fit TRBD1. This CDR3 has 14 amino acids. Germline assignment: CDR1 SQVTM and CDR2 ANQGSEA. V shed 6 bases, J shed 7 bases, and the junction held 9 bases outside the gene matches. This chain's CDR3 is CSVKTTGGGEKLFF. The CDR3 bases are TGCAGCGTGAAAACGACAGGGGGAGGTGAAAAACTGTTTTTT.

The chain recombines TRBV4-1 with TRBJ2-7; TRBD1 aligns across 9 bases. The CDR3 totals 15 residues. Per germline, CDR1 MGHRA and CDR2 YSYEKL. Trimming cost V 1 base and J 1 base; bases outside gene matches: 2. In DNA, the CDR3 is TGCGCCAGCAGCCAAGCTGGGACAGGGTCCTACGAGCAGTACTTC. It encodes CASSQAGTGSYEQYF.

This clone was found once. The chain carries TRBV12-3 or TRBV12-4 and TRBJ1-1; possible D gene TRBD1, 6 bases. This CDR3 has 13 residues. Trimming shortened V by 6 bases and J by 4 bases, and 12 bases separated the two germline ends. CDR3 DNA sequence: TGTGCCAGCAGATACAGGGTGGGCACTGAAGCTTTCTTT. This codes for CASRYRVGTEAFF.

This clone was recorded only once. The identical CDR3 is also encoded by other nucleotide sequences in the sample. The CDR3 DNA reads as TGTGCCAGCAGCCCGTCTTCTGGGACTGAAGCTTTCTTT. The encoded protein is CASSPSSGTEAFF. The rearrangement uses TRBV5-6 and TRBJ1-1; D is undetermined. The germline V gene has CDR1 SGHDT and CDR2 YYEEEE. Trimming left V 4 bases short and J 5 bases short, with 12 bases between. The CDR3 contains 13 residues.

This chain links TRBV2 with TRBJ2-7; no clear D. The V gene's germline CDR1 is SNHLY and CDR2 FYNNEI. The V gene lost 6 bases and the J gene lost 3 bases, with 6 bases spanning the gap. The CDR3 consists of 11 residues. The CDR3 bases are TGTGCCAGCAGCCTTTACTACGAGCAGTACTTC. Translating it yields CASSLYYEQYF.